This T cell receptor (beta chain) originates from a study of blood T cell repertoires in COVID-19. Background on the study: Acute and convalescent COVID-19 specimens originated in the United States, Italy and Spain. From T cells, B-cell-depleted T cells, or PBMCs came the material, which was cDNA or gDNA.

Original analysis: Scientists estimated how many nucleated cells there were by amplifying reference gene primers. Libraries were prepared by immunoSEQ multiplex PCR; TCRdb keeps only in-frame clonotypes and omits some of them. V, J and clone size derive from that table, while D and trimming were established from the DNA sequence. This table has some 97,000 clones, approximately 86% appearing once. The sequenced material came from peripheral blood. The sequence derives from a human donor in a cohort sampled during active COVID-19.

CDR3 protein: CASSTLYEQYF. For the CDR3, the DNA is TGTGCCAGCAGCACTTTATACGAGCAGTACTTC. The chain joins TRBV7-9 to TRBJ2-7; no clear D. In germline, CDR1 is SEHNR, CDR2 FQNEAQ (reference sequence). The CDR3 consists of 11 residues. The V gene lost 5 bases and the J gene lost 4 bases, with 6 bases spanning the gap.